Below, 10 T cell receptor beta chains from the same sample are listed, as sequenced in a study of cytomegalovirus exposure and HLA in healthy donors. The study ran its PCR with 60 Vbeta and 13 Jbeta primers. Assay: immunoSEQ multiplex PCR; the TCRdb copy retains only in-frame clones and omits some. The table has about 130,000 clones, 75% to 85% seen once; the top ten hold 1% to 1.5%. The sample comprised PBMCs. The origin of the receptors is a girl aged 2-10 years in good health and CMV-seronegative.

Here the CDR3 reads CASSLDGLFF. The CDR3 DNA reads TGTGCCAGCAGCTTGGACGGACTGTTTTTT. The genes are TRBV5-6 and TRBJ1-4; no reliable D call. CDR3 length: 10 amino acids. The ends were cut back, 0 bases at V and 13 bases at J, with 4 bases in the middle. Germline CDR1 is SGHDT and CDR2 is YYEEEE.

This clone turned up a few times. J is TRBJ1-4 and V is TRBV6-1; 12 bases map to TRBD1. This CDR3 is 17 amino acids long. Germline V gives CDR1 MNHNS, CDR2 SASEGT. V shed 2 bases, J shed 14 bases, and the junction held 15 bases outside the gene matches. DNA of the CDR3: TGTGCCAGCAGTGAACCCTACATAGGGACAGGGGGCGAGGGCCTGTTTTTT. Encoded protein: CASSEPYIGTGGEGLFF.

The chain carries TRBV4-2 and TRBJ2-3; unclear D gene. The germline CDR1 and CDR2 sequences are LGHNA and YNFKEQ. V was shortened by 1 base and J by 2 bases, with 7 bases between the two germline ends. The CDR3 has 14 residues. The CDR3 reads CASSQGLSTDTQYF. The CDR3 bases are TGTGCCAGCAGCCAAGGACTTTCCACAGATACGCAGTATTTT.

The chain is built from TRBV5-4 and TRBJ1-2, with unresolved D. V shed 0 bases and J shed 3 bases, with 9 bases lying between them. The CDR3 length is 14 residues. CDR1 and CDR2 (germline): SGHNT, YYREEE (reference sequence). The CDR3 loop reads CASSLARKDYGYTF. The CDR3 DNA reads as TGTGCCAGCAGCTTGGCCAGGAAGGACTATGGCTACACCTTC.

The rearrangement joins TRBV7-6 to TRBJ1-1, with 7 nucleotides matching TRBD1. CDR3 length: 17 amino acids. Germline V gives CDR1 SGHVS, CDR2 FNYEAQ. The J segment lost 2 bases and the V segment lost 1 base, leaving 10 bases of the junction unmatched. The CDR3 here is CASSLVRSWDRNTEAFF. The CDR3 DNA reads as TGTGCCAGCAGCTTAGTGAGGTCGTGGGACAGAAACACTGAAGCTTTCTTT.

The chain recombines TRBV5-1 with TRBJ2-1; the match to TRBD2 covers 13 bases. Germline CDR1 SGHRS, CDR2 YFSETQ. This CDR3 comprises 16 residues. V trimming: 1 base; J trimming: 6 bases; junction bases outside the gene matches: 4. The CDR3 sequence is CASSLTGLAGVNEQFF. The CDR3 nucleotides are TGCGCCAGCAGCTTGACTGGACTAGCGGGAGTCAATGAGCAGTTCTTC.

CDR3 sequence (DNA): TGTGCCGTACCGGGACTAGCGGGATTGAACACCGGGGAGCTGTTTTTT. Protein product: CAVPGLAGLNTGELFF. The rearrangement uses TRBV2 and TRBJ2-2; TRBD2 matches at 13 bases. Germline V gives CDR1 SNHLY, CDR2 FYNNEI. Trimming at V came to 11 bases and at J to 1 base, leaving 7 bases not matched to a gene. The CDR3 runs to 16 residues.

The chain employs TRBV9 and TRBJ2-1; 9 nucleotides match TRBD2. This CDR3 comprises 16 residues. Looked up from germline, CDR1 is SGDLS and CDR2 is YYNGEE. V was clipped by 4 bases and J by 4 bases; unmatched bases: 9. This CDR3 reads CASSPISSGRYNEQFF. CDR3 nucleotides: TGTGCCAGCAGCCCCATTTCCAGCGGGAGGTACAATGAGCAGTTCTTC.

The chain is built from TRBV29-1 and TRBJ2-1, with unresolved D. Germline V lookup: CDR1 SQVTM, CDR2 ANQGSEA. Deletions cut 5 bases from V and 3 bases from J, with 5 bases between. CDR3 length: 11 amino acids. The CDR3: CSVNSYNEQFF. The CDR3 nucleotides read TGCAGCGTTAACAGCTACAATGAGCAGTTCTTC.

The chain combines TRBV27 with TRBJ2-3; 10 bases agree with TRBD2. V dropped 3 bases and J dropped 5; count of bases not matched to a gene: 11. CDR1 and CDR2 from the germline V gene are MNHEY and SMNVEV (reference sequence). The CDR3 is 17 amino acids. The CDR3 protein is CASSFLLTSGFLDTQYF. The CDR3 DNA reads TGTGCCAGCAGTTTTTTGTTGACTAGCGGGTTCTTAGATACGCAGTATTTT.